This entry lists 25 T cell receptor beta chains sequenced from one sample in a study of control samples from healthy donors and cancer patients (dated by TCRdb to about 2020). Library preparation used the immunoSEQ multiplex PCR assay. Held by TCRdb, this immuneACCESS table contains in-frame sequences only and omits some clones. Under half of the omission traces to an unresolved V gene where checked; the cause of the rest is unknown. The sample profile shows fewer than 200,000 clones; roughly 90% of them were found once. The top ten clones comprise about 12% of the sample. Sequencing was performed on blood. The source is a man between 25 and 39 years old in good health.

This clone was observed a single time. The sample holds other DNA sequences that translate to the same CDR3. This chain uses TRBV12-3 or TRBV12-4 with TRBJ2-5; D remains ambiguous. The V end was cut by 6 bases, the J end by 5 bases, with 7 bases between. The CDR3 sequence is 11 residues long. CDR3 protein: CASSLTETQYF. CDR3 nucleotides: TGTGCCAGCAGCCTCACCGAGACCCAGTACTTC.

This chain uses TRBV21-1 with TRBJ2-5; the DNA was not used to check the table's D call, TRBD1. TRBV21-1 has pseudogene status. CDR3 size: 15 residues. Written as DNA, the CDR3 is TGTGCCAGCAGCAAAGTGGCAGGGAAGGAGGAGACCCAGTACTTC. It encodes CASSKVAGKEETQYF.

This chain connects TRBV6-5 to TRBJ1-2; 9 nucleotides line up with TRBD1. The CDR3 spans 15 residues. CDR1 is MNHEY, CDR2 SVGAGI, per germline. V dropped 6 bases and J dropped 7; count of bases not matched to a gene: 12. The CDR3 sequence is CASRLEQGASGGYTF. In DNA, the CDR3 is TGTGCCAGCAGACTAGAACAGGGGGCGTCGGGTGGCTACACCTTC.

CDR3 in amino acids: CASSPATGGIVTQYF. In DNA, the CDR3 is TGTGCCAGCTCACCGGCGACAGGGGGCATCGTGACCCAGTACTTC. The chain links TRBV18 to TRBJ2-5, with 10 bases lining up with TRBD1. Germline CDR1 is KGHSH and CDR2 is LQKENI. J gave up 7 bases and V 3 bases, and 8 bases lay outside the gene matches. The CDR3 length is 15 residues. Full variable domain (missing parts from reference TRBV18 and TRBJ2-5): NAGVMQNPRHLVRRRGQEARLRCSPMKGHSHVYWYRQLPEEGLKFMVYLQKENIIDESGMPKERFSAEFPKEGPSILRIQQVVRGDSAAYFCASSPATGGIVTQYFGPGTRLLVL.

This rearrangement joins TRBV5-1 to TRBJ1-2, with D perhaps TRBD1 (6 bases). This CDR3 comprises 15 residues. Trimming stripped 0 bases from V and 4 bases from J, with 13 bases between. CDR1 and CDR2 (germline): SGHRS, YFSETQ. CDR3 DNA: TGCGCCAGCAGCTTGGACGGGACATATATCTATGGCTACACCTTC. As protein: CASSLDGTYIYGYTF.

The chain joins TRBV29-1 to TRBJ2-4; D might be TRBD2 (5 bases). The CDR3 is 15 amino acids. V was shortened by 3 bases and J by 1 base, with 13 bases between the two germline ends. In germline, CDR1 is SQVTM, CDR2 ANQGSEA. The DNA for the CDR3 is TGCAGCGTTGAGGAGGCCCTGGGGGCCAAAAACATTCAGTACTTC. This gives the protein CSVEEALGAKNIQYF.

The chain has TRBV6-5 and TRBJ1-3; 9 bases fit TRBD1. Germline V gene data show CDR1 as MNHEY and CDR2 as SVGAGI. V dropped 6 bases and J dropped 8; count of bases not matched to a gene: 8. The CDR3 has 14 residues. The chain's CDR3 is CASSKTGGWDTIYF. The CDR3, as DNA: TGTGCCAGCAGCAAGACAGGGGGTTGGGACACCATATATTTT.

The chain links TRBV5-1 to TRBJ2-2; D call uncertain. The CDR3 has 14 amino acids. Germline values: CDR1 SGHRS, CDR2 YFSETQ. V was shortened by 0 bases and J by 8 bases, with 11 bases between the two germline ends. The chain's CDR3 is CASSLEDLRGELFF. In DNA form, the CDR3 reads TGCGCCAGCAGCTTGGAGGACCTGCGAGGGGAGCTGTTTTTT.

The chain uses TRBV6-1 and TRBJ1-4; D is ambiguous. Trimming took off 1 base at V and 7 bases at J, with 10 bases between the two ends. Germline CDR1 MNHNS, CDR2 SASEGT. The CDR3 loop spans 14 amino acids. This chain's CDR3 is CASSEGGLGEKLFF. CDR3 sequence (DNA): TGTGCCAGCAGTGAAGGAGGGTTAGGTGAAAAACTGTTTTTT.

V gene TRBV19 combines with J gene TRBJ2-7, with 7 bases aligning to TRBD1. Germline V lookup: CDR1 LNHDA, CDR2 SQIVND (reference sequence). Losses at the gene ends were 6 bases for V and 3 bases for J; bases not matched to a gene: 11. The CDR3 runs 15 residues. The CDR3 loop is CASRGSGTAFYEQYF. Written as DNA, the CDR3 is TGTGCCAGTAGGGGTTCCGGGACAGCCTTCTACGAGCAGTACTTC.

The genes are TRBV28 and TRBJ1-1; no reliable D call. Germline CDR1 and CDR2: MDHEN and SYDVKM. V dropped 3 bases and J dropped 7 bases, with 9 bases sitting between them. The CDR3 runs 12 residues. CDR3 DNA sequence: TGTGCCAGCAGTTTTAGGGCGCGTGAAGCTTTCTTT. Amino acid sequence: CASSFRAREAFF.

This chain uses TRBV12-3 or TRBV12-4 with TRBJ2-7; D may be TRBD1 (5 bases). The CDR3 is 13 residues long. V lost 1 base, J lost 6 bases, and 10 bases lay in between. The CDR3 reads CASSLDRFFEQYF. The CDR3, as DNA: TGTGCCAGCAGTTTAGACAGGTTTTTCGAGCAGTACTTC.

The chain links TRBV11-2 to TRBJ1-1, with D uncertain. The CDR3 has 16 residues. Germline loops: CDR1 SGHAT, CDR2 FQNNGV. V shed 0 bases and J shed 1 base, with 12 bases lying between them. The CDR3 here is CASSLEGGVPNTEAFF. DNA of the CDR3: TGTGCCAGCAGCTTAGAGGGTGGGGTTCCGAACACTGAAGCTTTCTTT. The whole variable domain, filled in from reference TRBV11-2 and TRBJ1-1, reads EAGVAQSPRYKIIEKRQSVAFWCNPISGHATLYWYQQILGQGPKLLIQFQNNGVVDDSQLPKDRFSAERLKGVDSTLKIQPAKLEDSAVYLCASSLEGGVPNTEAFFGQGTRLTVV.

This chain connects TRBV6-5 to TRBJ2-5; 10 bases line up with TRBD2. CDR1 and CDR2 (germline): MNHEY, SVGAGI. Losses at the gene ends were 0 bases for V and 1 base for J; bases not matched to a gene: 2. CDR3 length: 16 amino acids. The chain's CDR3 is CASSYSQRGGQETQYF. The CDR3 DNA reads TGTGCCAGCAGTTACTCCCAGCGGGGGGGCCAAGAGACCCAGTACTTC.

This chain joins TRBV24-1 and TRBJ1-2, with D possibly matching TRBD1 (5 bases). The germline V and J ends were trimmed by 3 bases and 7 bases, with 11 bases remaining between them. CDR3 size: 13 residues. Germline V CDR1 and CDR2: KGHDR, SFDVKD. The CDR3 DNA reads TGTGCCACCAGTGATACCAGGGCCGGTGGCTACACCTTC. This gives the protein CATSDTRAGGYTF.

The J gene is TRBJ2-3, the V gene TRBV6-2 or TRBV6-3; 12 nucleotides align to TRBD2. Germline CDR1 MNHEY, CDR2 SVGEGT. The CDR3 runs to 16 residues. Trimming took 4 bases from V and 5 from J; bases not matched to a gene: 7. The CDR3 coding sequence is TGTGCCAGCAGTTTCCCTCTAGCGGGAGGGAAAGATACGCAGTATTTT. Its protein is CASSFPLAGGKDTQYF.

J is TRBJ1-2 and V is TRBV7-2, with D possibly matching TRBD1 (6 bases). Germline assignment: CDR1 SGHTA and CDR2 FQGNSA. V was shortened by 3 bases and J by 0 bases, with 8 bases between the two germline ends. The CDR3 has 14 amino acids. The CDR3 DNA is TGTGCCAGCAGCTTTCAGGGGTCTAACTATGGCTACACCTTC. Its protein product is CASSFQGSNYGYTF. The full variable domain, in which reference TRBV7-2 and TRBJ1-2 provide the parts outside the CDR3, is GAGVSQSPSNKVTEKGKDVELRCDPISGHTALYWYRQSLGQGLEFLIYFQGNSAPDKSGLPSDRFSAERTGGSVSTLTIQRTQQEDSAVYLCASSFQGSNYGYTFGSGTRLTVV.

V is TRBV5-6 and J is TRBJ1-2; D ambiguous. Trimming removed 2 bases at V and 6 bases at J, with 11 bases between. CDR1 is SGHDT and CDR2 is YYEEEE in the germline V gene. The CDR3 is 13 residues long. Here the CDR3 DNA reads TGTGCCAGCAGCTTACTACCGACGGATGGCTACACCTTC. Encoded protein: CASSLLPTDGYTF. The full variable domain, rest sourced from reference TRBV5-6 and TRBJ1-2, is DAGVTQSPTHLIKTRGQQVTLRCSPKSGHDTVSWYQQALGQGPQFIFQYYEEEERQRGNFPDRFSGHQFPNYSSELNVNALLLGDSALYLCASSLLPTDGYTFGSGTRLTVV.

The chain recombines TRBV23-1 with TRBJ1-2; the D is unclear. Being an ORF, TRBV23-1 has a function that is uncertain. V was pared by 3 bases and J by 8 bases, with 4 bases between. This CDR3 is 10 amino acids long. The CDR3 nucleotides are TGCGCCAGCAGTCATTTGGGCTACACCTTC. It specifies CASSHLGYTF.

The genes are TRBV4-2 and TRBJ1-2; possible D gene TRBD1, 5 bases. The CDR3 runs to 13 residues. The germline V gene has CDR1 LGHNA and CDR2 YNFKEQ. V lost 5 bases, J lost 4 bases, and 11 bases lay in between. The CDR3 reads CASSRDGSYGYTF. The CDR3 DNA reads as TGTGCCAGCAGCAGGGACGGCTCCTATGGCTACACCTTC.

The rearrangement uses TRBV19 and TRBJ1-6; TRBD1 is a possible D gene (5 bases). CDR1 and CDR2 (germline): LNHDA, SQIVND (reference sequence). The CDR3 totals 15 residues. Trimming took off 7 bases at V and 7 bases at J, with 17 bases between the two ends. CDR3 coding DNA: TGTGCCAGTACCCTAAACCGACGGACAAATTCACCCCTCCACTTT. This codes for CASTLNRRTNSPLHF.

The rearrangement joins TRBV4-2 to TRBJ2-2; TRBD2 matches 7 bases. V lost 4 bases, J lost 5 bases, and 13 bases stayed unmatched. The length of the CDR3 is 17 residues. Germline assignment: CDR1 LGHNA and CDR2 YNFKEQ. The CDR3 loop is CASSLAQGGEGTGELFF. DNA of the CDR3: TGTGCCAGCAGCCTCGCCCAGGGCGGGGAGGGAACCGGGGAGCTGTTTTTT.

V and J are TRBV2 and TRBJ1-1; a possible D gene is TRBD1 (6 bases). Germline assignment: CDR1 SNHLY and CDR2 FYNNEI. V was pared by 8 bases and J by 4 bases, with 14 bases between. CDR3 size: 13 residues. The CDR3 DNA sequence: TGTGCCAGCGTCTCGGGGGGGCCCACTGAAGCTTTCTTT. As protein: CASVSGGPTEAFF.

J is TRBJ2-2 and V is TRBV20-1, with TRBD1 identical over 9 bases. Germline V gene sequence: CDR1 DFQATT, CDR2 SNEGSKA (reference sequence). Trimming cost V 3 bases and J 1 base; bases outside gene matches: 6. CDR3 length: 16 amino acids. The DNA for the CDR3 is TGCAGTGCTAGTTATGGGACAGGGCGGAACACCGGGGAGCTGTTTTTT. Its protein is CSASYGTGRNTGELFF.

The V and J genes are TRBV19 and TRBJ1-6; 7 bases are a match to TRBD1. Germline V gene lookup returns CDR1 LNHDA and CDR2 SQIVND (reference sequence). The length of the CDR3 is 15 residues. The ends lost 2 bases at V and 9 bases at J; junction bases unmatched: 7. The CDR3 region is CASSILDRESSPLHF. CDR3 in DNA: TGTGCCAGTAGTATACTTGACAGGGAGAGTTCACCCCTCCACTTT. The whole variable domain, remainder taken from reference TRBV19 and TRBJ1-6, is DGGITQSPKYLFRKEGQNVTLSCEQNLNHDAMYWYRQDPGQGLRLIYYSQIVNDFQKGDIAEGYSVSREKKESFPLTVTSAQKNPTAFYLCASSILDRESSPLHFGNGTRLTVT.